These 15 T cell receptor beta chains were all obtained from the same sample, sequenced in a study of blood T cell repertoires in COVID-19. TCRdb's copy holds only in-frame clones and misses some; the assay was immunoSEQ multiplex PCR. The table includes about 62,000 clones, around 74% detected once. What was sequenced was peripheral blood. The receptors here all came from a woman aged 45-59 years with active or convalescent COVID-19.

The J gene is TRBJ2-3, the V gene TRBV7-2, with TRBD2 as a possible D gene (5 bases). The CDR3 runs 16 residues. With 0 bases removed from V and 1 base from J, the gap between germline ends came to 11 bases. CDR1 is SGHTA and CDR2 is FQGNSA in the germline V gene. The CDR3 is CASSLARAWGTDTQYF. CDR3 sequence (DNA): TGTGCCAGCAGCTTAGCGCGGGCCTGGGGCACAGATACGCAGTATTTT.

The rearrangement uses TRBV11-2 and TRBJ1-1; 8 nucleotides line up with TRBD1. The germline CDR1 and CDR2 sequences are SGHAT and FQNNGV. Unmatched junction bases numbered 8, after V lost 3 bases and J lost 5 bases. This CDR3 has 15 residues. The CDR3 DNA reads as TGTGCCAGCAGCTTTCACAGGGGGGGTATGACTGAAGCTTTCTTT. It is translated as CASSFHRGGMTEAFF.

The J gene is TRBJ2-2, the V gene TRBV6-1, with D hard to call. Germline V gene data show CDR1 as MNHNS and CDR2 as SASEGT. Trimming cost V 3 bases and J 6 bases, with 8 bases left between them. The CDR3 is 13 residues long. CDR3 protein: CASSEARAGELFF. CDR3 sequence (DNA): TGTGCCAGCAGTGAGGCCCGTGCCGGGGAGCTGTTTTTT.

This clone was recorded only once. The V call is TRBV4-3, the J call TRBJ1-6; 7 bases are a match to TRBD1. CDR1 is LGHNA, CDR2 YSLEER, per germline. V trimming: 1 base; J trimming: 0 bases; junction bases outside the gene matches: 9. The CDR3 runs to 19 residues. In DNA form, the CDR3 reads TGCGCCAGCAGCCAAGCAACAGGGGCTCCTAGCTCCTATAATTCACCCCTCCACTTT. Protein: CASSQATGAPSSYNSPLHF.

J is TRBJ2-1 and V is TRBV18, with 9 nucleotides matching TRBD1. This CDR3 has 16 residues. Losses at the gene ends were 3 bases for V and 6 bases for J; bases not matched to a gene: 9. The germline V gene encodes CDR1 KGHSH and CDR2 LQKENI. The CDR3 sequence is CASSPSRDRVANEQFF. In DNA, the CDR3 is TGTGCCAGCTCACCCTCCCGGGACAGGGTTGCCAATGAGCAGTTCTTC.

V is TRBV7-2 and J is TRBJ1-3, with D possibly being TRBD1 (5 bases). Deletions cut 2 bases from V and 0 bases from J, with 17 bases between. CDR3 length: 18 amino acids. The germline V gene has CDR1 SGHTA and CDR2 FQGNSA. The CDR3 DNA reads TGTGCCAGCAGCTTAATCGGGCTGGGGCCCACCTCTGGAAACACCATATATTTT. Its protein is CASSLIGLGPTSGNTIYF.

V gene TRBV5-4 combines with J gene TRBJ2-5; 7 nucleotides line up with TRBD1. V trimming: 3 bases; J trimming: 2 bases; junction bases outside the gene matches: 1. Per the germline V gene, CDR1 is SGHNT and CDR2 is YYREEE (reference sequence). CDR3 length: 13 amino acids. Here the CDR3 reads CASSSGQQETQYF. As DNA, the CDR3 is TGTGCCAGCAGCTCGGGACAGCAAGAGACCCAGTACTTC.

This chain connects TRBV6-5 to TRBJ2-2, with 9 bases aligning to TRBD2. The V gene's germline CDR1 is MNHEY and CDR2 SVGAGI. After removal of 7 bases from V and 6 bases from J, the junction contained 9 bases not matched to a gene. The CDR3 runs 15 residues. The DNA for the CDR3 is TGTGCCAGCACCCCGACAGGGACTAGCCCCGGGGAGCTGTTTTTT. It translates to CASTPTGTSPGELFF.

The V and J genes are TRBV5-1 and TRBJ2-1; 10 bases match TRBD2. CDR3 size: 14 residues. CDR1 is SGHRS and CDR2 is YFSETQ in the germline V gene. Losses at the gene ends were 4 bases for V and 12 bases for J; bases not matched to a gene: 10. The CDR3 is CASSTGPLAGGQFF. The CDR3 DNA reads TGCGCCAGCAGCACCGGTCCTTTAGCGGGAGGGCAGTTCTTC.

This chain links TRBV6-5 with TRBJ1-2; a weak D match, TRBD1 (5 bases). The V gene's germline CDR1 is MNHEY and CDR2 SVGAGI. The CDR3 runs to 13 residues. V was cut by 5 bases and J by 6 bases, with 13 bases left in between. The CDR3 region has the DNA TGTGCCAGCAGTAAGCAGGGAACGGATGGCTACACCTTC. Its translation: CASSKQGTDGYTF.

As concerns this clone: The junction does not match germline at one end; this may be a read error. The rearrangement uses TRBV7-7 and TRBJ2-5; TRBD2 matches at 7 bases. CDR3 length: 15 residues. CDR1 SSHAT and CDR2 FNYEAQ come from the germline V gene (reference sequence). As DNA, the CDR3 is TGTGCTAGCAGCTTAGCGGGTGGACTAGGAGAGACCCAGTACTTC. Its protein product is CASSLAGGLGETQYF.

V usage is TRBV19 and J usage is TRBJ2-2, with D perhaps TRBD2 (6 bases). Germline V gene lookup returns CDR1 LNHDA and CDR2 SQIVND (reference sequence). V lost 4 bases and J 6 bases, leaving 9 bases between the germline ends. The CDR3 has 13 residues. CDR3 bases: TGTGCCAGTAGTACCCTAGCGTCCGGGGAGCTGTTTTTT. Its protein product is CASSTLASGELFF. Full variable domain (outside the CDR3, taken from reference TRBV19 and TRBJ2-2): DGGITQSPKYLFRKEGQNVTLSCEQNLNHDAMYWYRQDPGQGLRLIYYSQIVNDFQKGDIAEGYSVSREKKESFPLTVTSAQKNPTAFYLCASSTLASGELFFGEGSRLTVL.

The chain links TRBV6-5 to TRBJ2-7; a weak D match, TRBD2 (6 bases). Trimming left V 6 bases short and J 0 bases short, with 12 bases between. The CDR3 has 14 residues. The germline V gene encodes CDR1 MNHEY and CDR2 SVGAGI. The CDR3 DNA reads TGTGCCAGCAGCTGGGACGGGAGCTCCTACGAGCAGTACTTC. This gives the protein CASSWDGSSYEQYF.

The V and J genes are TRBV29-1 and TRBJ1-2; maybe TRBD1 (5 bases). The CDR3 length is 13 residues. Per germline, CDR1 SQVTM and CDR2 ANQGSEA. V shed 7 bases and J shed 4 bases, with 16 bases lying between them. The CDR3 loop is CSASGGRGYGYTF. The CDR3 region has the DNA TGCAGCGCTTCCGGGGGACGGGGCTATGGCTACACCTTC.

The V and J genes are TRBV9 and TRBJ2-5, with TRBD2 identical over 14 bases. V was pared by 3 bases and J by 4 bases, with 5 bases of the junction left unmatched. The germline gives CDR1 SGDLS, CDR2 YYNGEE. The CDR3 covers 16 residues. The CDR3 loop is CASSGGLAGGRETQYF. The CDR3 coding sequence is TGTGCCAGCAGCGGTGGACTAGCGGGAGGTAGAGAGACCCAGTACTTC.